Presented here are 15 T cell receptor beta chains from one specimen sequenced in a study of shared clonotypes between healthy human individuals. Sequencing was performed with immunoSEQ multiplex PCR; in TCRdb, only in-frame clones are kept and a portion is missing. This table has hundreds of thousands of clones, over 65% appearing once. The sequencing input was PBMCs. These receptor sequences come from a middle-aged woman in good health. Some clones in this sample may be carry-over from other donors' samples.

The J gene is TRBJ1-1, the V gene TRBV5-4; D is undetermined. The CDR3 has 13 amino acids. Germline V gives CDR1 SGHNT, CDR2 YYREEE (reference sequence). V was clipped by 3 bases and J by 3 bases, with 9 bases between them. DNA for the CDR3: TGTGCCAGCAGCTGGGTAGGGTACACTGAAGCTTTCTTT. Translation: CASSWVGYTEAFF.

The rearrangement uses TRBV2 and TRBJ2-7; perhaps D is TRBD1 or TRBD2 (6 bases each). In germline, CDR1 is SNHLY, CDR2 FYNNEI. V was pared by 2 bases and J by 6 bases, with 14 bases between. The CDR3 covers 14 residues. The CDR3 nucleotides read TGTGCCAGCAGTGAACGCTTACAGGGAGGCGAGCAGTACTTC. Protein sequence: CASSERLQGGEQYF.

This clone has at least ten counts. The V call is TRBV10-3, the J call TRBJ1-2; 7 bases match TRBD1. V trimming: 3 bases; J trimming: 4 bases; junction bases outside the gene matches: 5. CDR1 and CDR2 (germline): ENHRY, SYGVKD. The CDR3 extends over 14 amino acids. The CDR3 DNA follows: TGTGCCATCAGTGAATCCGGGACAGCCTATGGCTACACCTTC. This encodes CAISESGTAYGYTF.

This sequence joins TRBV6-1 and TRBJ1-2, with D tentatively TRBD1 (5 bases). Trimming left V 1 base short and J 7 bases short, with 19 bases between. Germline CDR1 is MNHNS and CDR2 is SASEGT. This CDR3 is 16 amino acids long. CDR3 bases: TGTGCCAGCAGTGAAGTAGGGGCGCGCAGGACTATTGGCTACACCTTC. Translation gives CASSEVGARRTIGYTF.

This clone has a single count. This chain uses TRBV6-5 with TRBJ1-2, with TRBD1 as a possible D gene (5 bases). The ends were cut back, 4 bases at V and 2 bases at J, with 11 bases in the middle. CDR1 is MNHEY, CDR2 SVGAGI, per germline. The CDR3 runs 14 residues. The CDR3 loop is CASSLRGGNYGYTF. For the CDR3, the DNA is TGTGCCAGCAGTTTAAGGGGTGGCAACTATGGCTACACCTTC.

The chain recombines TRBV6-1 with TRBJ1-1; 8 nucleotides align to TRBD1. There are 15 residues in the CDR3. The J segment lost 3 bases and the V segment lost 6 bases, leaving 9 bases of the junction unmatched. Germline V CDR1 and CDR2: MNHNS, SASEGT. The chain's CDR3 is CASRERTGRDTEAFF. Here the CDR3 DNA reads TGTGCCAGCAGGGAGAGGACAGGGAGGGACACTGAAGCTTTCTTT.

The chain employs TRBV7-3 and TRBJ2-1, with 10 bases matching TRBD2. Germline values: CDR1 SGHTA, CDR2 FQGTGA. After removal of 8 bases from V and 4 bases from J, the junction contained 5 bases not matched to a gene. CDR3 length: 14 amino acids. The CDR3 DNA follows: TGTGCCAGCGGTAGCGGGAGGCCTTACAATGAGCAGTTCTTC. It translates to CASGSGRPYNEQFF.

This chain links TRBV5-1 with TRBJ2-5; D ambiguous. The CDR3 totals 13 residues. Trimming took off 2 bases at V and 0 bases at J, with 5 bases between the two ends. CDR1 is SGHRS, CDR2 YFSETQ, per germline. The CDR3 sequence: CASSLRYQETQYF. The CDR3 DNA reads TGCGCCAGCAGCTTAAGGTACCAAGAGACCCAGTACTTC.

The chain is built from TRBV5-1 and TRBJ2-1, with TRBD2 matching over 12 bases. The CDR3 sequence is 16 residues long. V gave up 5 bases and J gave up 7 bases; unmatched junction bases: 10. Germline V gene data show CDR1 as SGHRS and CDR2 as YFSETQ. DNA for the CDR3: TGCGCCAGCAGTCCGCTAGCGGGAGGGGTAGGAAATGAGCAGTTCTTC. Translating gives CASSPLAGGVGNEQFF.

The V and J genes are TRBV7-9 and TRBJ2-1, with 9 bases that match TRBD2. The V gene's germline CDR1 is SEHNR and CDR2 FQNEAQ (reference sequence). The J segment lost 8 bases and the V segment lost 2 bases, leaving 7 bases of the junction unmatched. The CDR3 is 15 residues long. The CDR3 DNA reads TGTGCCAGCAGCTTATTTGGGACTAGCCTCGATGAGCAGTTCTTC. Its translation is CASSLFGTSLDEQFF. The complete variable domain, with remaining parts taken from reference TRBV7-9 and TRBJ2-1, reads DTGVSQNPRHKITKRGQNVTFRCDPISEHNRLYWYRQTLGQGPEFLTYFQNEAQLEKSRLLSDRFSAERPKGSFSTLEIQRTEQGDSAMYLCASSLFGTSLDEQFFGPGTRLTVL.

This sequence joins TRBV2 and TRBJ2-7; 12 bases map to TRBD2. CDR3 length: 15 amino acids. V shed 4 bases and J 7 bases; nucleotides not matched to a gene: 8. The germline gives CDR1 SNHLY, CDR2 FYNNEI. CDR3 DNA sequence: TGTGCCAGCAGTGTATCCGGGACTAGCGGGTTAGAGCAGTACTTC. It translates to CASSVSGTSGLEQYF. The full variable domain, with the rest looked up from reference TRBV2 and TRBJ2-7, is EPEVTQTPSHQVTQMGQEVILRCVPISNHLYFYWYRQILGQKVEFLVSFYNNEISEKSEIFDDQFSVERPDGSNFTLKIRSTKLEDSAMYFCASSVSGTSGLEQYFGPGTRLTVT.

The V gene is TRBV28, the J gene TRBJ2-7; TRBD2 matches 8 bases. J lost 2 bases, V lost 6 bases, and 6 bases had no gene match. Germline V gene data show CDR1 as MDHEN and CDR2 as SYDVKM. The CDR3 length is 14 residues. CDR3 residues: CASRLSGSPYEQYF. CDR3 in DNA: TGTGCCAGCAGACTAAGCGGGAGCCCCTACGAGCAGTACTTC.

The chain carries TRBV5-4 and TRBJ1-3, with D possibly TRBD1 on 6 matching bases. Deletions cut 4 bases from V and 0 bases from J, with 14 bases between. CDR3 length: 16 residues. Germline values: CDR1 SGHNT, CDR2 YYREEE (reference sequence). Written as DNA, the CDR3 is TGTGCCAGCAGCAACGACAGGAAACGCTCTGGAAACACCATATATTTT. Protein product: CASSNDRKRSGNTIYF.

The chain employs TRBV30 and TRBJ1-5; D is undetermined. Trimming removed 1 base from V and 2 bases from J, with 15 bases in between. Per the germline V gene, CDR1 is GTSNPN and CDR2 is SVGIG (reference sequence). This CDR3 contains 16 residues. The CDR3 reads CAWSDGRSTGNQPQHF. The CDR3 nucleotides are TGTGCCTGGAGTGACGGACGGTCGACTGGCAATCAGCCCCAGCATTTT.

J is TRBJ1-1 and V is TRBV7-6; 9 nucleotides align to TRBD1. The CDR3 runs to 18 residues. Germline CDR1 reads SGHVS; CDR2 reads FNYEAQ. The V segment lost 5 bases and the J segment 4 bases; nucleotides outside the gene matches: 17. The CDR3 DNA follows: TGTGCCAGCAGCCCCCCACGGGGGACAGGGTTCGACATCACTGAAGCTTTCTTT. Protein product: CASSPPRGTGFDITEAFF.